This T cell receptor (beta chain) was recovered during a study of blood T cell repertoires in COVID-19. Across the whole study: Some COVID-19 samples were acute and others convalescent; all came from the United States, Italy and Spain. PBMCs, B-cell-depleted T cells, or T cells provided the cDNA or gDNA that made up the material.

As handled by the study authors: Quantification of nucleated cells was approximated via reference gene primer amplification. Sequencing used immunoSEQ multiplex PCR; TCRdb keeps in-frame clones, though not all of them. Clone size and V and J calls were adopted from that table, with D and trimming inferred from the DNA. The repertoire consists of some 100,000 clones, with about 90% occurring once and the leading ten covering around 8.1%. This clonotype was obtained from a woman between 65 and 79 years old with acute or convalescent COVID-19. Sequencing used peripheral blood.

The CDR3 DNA reads TGCGCCAGCACTACCGGGGGGCTCGGAAACACCATATATTTT. This sequence encodes CASTTGGLGNTIYF. The chain employs TRBV5-1 and TRBJ1-3; D is possibly TRBD1 (6 bases). Looked up from germline, CDR1 is SGHRS and CDR2 is YFSETQ. Trimming left V 6 bases short and J 4 bases short, with 14 bases between. The CDR3 loop spans 14 amino acids.